The 30 T cell receptor beta chains below all came from one sample that was sequenced in a study of cytomegalovirus exposure and HLA in healthy donors. PCR involved 60 Vbeta and 13 Jbeta primers. Clones were sequenced by immunoSEQ multiplex PCR, and TCRdb holds only the in-frame ones, with some missing. Of 170,000 or so clones in the sample, about three quarters were seen once. The material sequenced was PBMCs. The receptors shown here come from a woman aged 25 to 45 in good health and CMV-seronegative.

The chain links TRBV5-1 to TRBJ2-2; 9 bases agree with TRBD1. Germline V gives CDR1 SGHRS, CDR2 YFSETQ. The CDR3 covers 17 residues. The trim removed 4 bases at V and 5 bases at J, leaving 12 bases unmatched. CDR3 loop: CASSLQPGQGLTGELFF. CDR3 bases: TGCGCCAGCAGCCTCCAACCCGGACAGGGGTTAACCGGGGAGCTGTTTTTT.

This clone was picked up a small number of times. V is TRBV6-5 and J is TRBJ2-1; 7 nucleotides match TRBD1. This CDR3 spans 13 amino acids. V was clipped by 5 bases and J by 7 bases; unmatched bases: 5. The germline V gene has CDR1 MNHEY and CDR2 SVGAGI. Here the CDR3 DNA reads TGTGCCAGCAGTGAGGGGGCCGGGAATGAGCAGTTCTTC. Amino acid sequence: CASSEGAGNEQFF.

J is TRBJ2-7 and V is TRBV19; D is undetermined. The CDR3 runs to 15 residues. Trimming left V 2 bases short and J 3 bases short, with 14 bases between. CDR1 and CDR2 (germline): LNHDA, SQIVND (reference sequence). The CDR3 is CASSINAGNFYEQYF. In nucleotides, the CDR3 is TGTGCCAGTAGTATAAACGCAGGCAACTTCTACGAGCAGTACTTC.

This clone was counted a few times. CDR3 DNA sequence: TGTGCCAGCAGCTTAGACAGGGAAGGCTACACCTTC. Protein sequence: CASSLDREGYTF. The J gene is TRBJ1-2, the V gene TRBV7-9; weak D call: TRBD1 (6 bases). This CDR3 has 12 amino acids. Trimming removed 1 base at V and 8 bases at J, with 8 bases between. Germline lookup yields CDR1 SEHNR and CDR2 FQNEAQ (reference sequence).

This clone was seen just once. The chain links TRBV11-2 to TRBJ1-1; D is uncertain. Germline V gene sequence: CDR1 SGHAT, CDR2 FQNNGV. The CDR3 is 17 residues long. V lost 4 bases and J lost 1, with 19 bases in between. The CDR3 spells CASSSTRPGWTNTEAFF. The CDR3 DNA sequence: TGTGCCAGCAGCTCTACCCGGCCGGGGTGGACGAACACTGAAGCTTTCTTT.

The chain combines TRBV28 with TRBJ2-6, with D possibly matching TRBD1 (5 bases). The CDR3 loop spans 14 amino acids. V lost 5 bases to trimming and J lost 0 bases, with 5 bases between them. Germline V gene lookup returns CDR1 MDHEN and CDR2 SYDVKM. The CDR3 DNA is TGTGCCAGCAGTGGACACTCTGGGGCCAACGTCCTGACTTTC. Translated, it gives CASSGHSGANVLTF.

This clone occurred once. The rearrangement links TRBV6-1 to TRBJ1-5; possibly TRBD1 for D (5 bases). Trimming shortened V by 3 bases and J by 4 bases, and 13 bases separated the two germline ends. This CDR3 has 15 residues. Per the germline V gene, CDR1 is MNHNS and CDR2 is SASEGT. CDR3 sequence: CASSEPGLPNQPQHF. The CDR3 coding sequence is TGTGCCAGCAGTGAGCCGGGACTACCAAATCAGCCCCAGCATTTT.

The chain has TRBV11-2 and TRBJ1-4; D is possibly TRBD1 (6 bases). Germline V CDR1 and CDR2: SGHAT, FQNNGV. Trimming stripped 7 bases from V and 8 bases from J, with 11 bases between. This CDR3 contains 12 residues. CDR3 coding DNA: TGTGCCAGCACCGAGGGGGGGGAAAAACTGTTTTTT. It translates to CASTEGGEKLFF.

This clone was counted once. The chain links TRBV28 to TRBJ1-1, with D maybe TRBD1 (5 bases). V shed 0 bases and J shed 1 base, with 9 bases lying between them. Germline lookup yields CDR1 MDHEN and CDR2 SYDVKM. CDR3 length: 15 amino acids. The CDR3 protein is CASSLWVRANTEAFF. For the CDR3, the DNA is TGTGCCAGCAGTTTATGGGTCAGGGCGAACACTGAAGCTTTCTTT.

This clone was seen only once. The chain's CDR3 is CASSPGLLYEQYF. In nucleotides, the CDR3 is TGTGCCAGCAGCCCAGGACTTCTTTACGAGCAGTACTTC. The chain couples TRBV11-2 to TRBJ2-7; the D gene is possibly TRBD2 (5 bases). This CDR3 contains 13 residues. Germline lookup yields CDR1 SGHAT and CDR2 FQNNGV. Trimming shortened V by 5 bases and J by 4 bases, and 12 bases separated the two germline ends.

The V gene is TRBV5-4, the J gene TRBJ2-3; D may be TRBD2 (5 bases). The CDR3 is 15 amino acids. Trimming took 3 bases from V and 2 from J, leaving 13 bases between them. CDR1 is SGHNT and CDR2 is YYREEE in the germline V gene (reference sequence). The CDR3: CASSSQMTITDTQYF. The DNA of the CDR3 is TGTGCCAGCAGCTCGCAGATGACTATCACAGATACGCAGTATTTT.

This clone was seen a few times. CDR3 nucleotide sequence: TGCGCCAGCAGCCACCCACCCCGTAGACAGGGTGGCGAAAAACTGTTTTTT. Encoded protein: CASSHPPRRQGGEKLFF. This chain connects TRBV5-1 to TRBJ1-4; 7 nucleotides agree with TRBD1. The V and J ends lost 4 bases and 8 bases, in that order; junction bases with no gene match: 17. The CDR3 length is 17 residues. In germline, CDR1 is SGHRS, CDR2 YFSETQ.

This chain joins TRBV28 and TRBJ1-4, with D uncertain. V lost 2 bases, J lost 0 bases, and 4 bases lay in between. The CDR3 contains 14 residues. The germline gives CDR1 MDHEN, CDR2 SYDVKM. The CDR3 loop reads CASSLPSTNEKLFF. CDR3 bases: TGTGCCAGCAGTTTACCATCAACTAATGAAAAACTGTTTTTT.

The chain carries TRBV10-3 and TRBJ1-2; the match to TRBD1 covers 11 bases. Germline assignment: CDR1 ENHRY and CDR2 SYGVKD. The V and J ends lost 4 bases and 8 bases, in that order; junction bases with no gene match: 3. CDR3 length equals 13 residues. The CDR3 coding sequence is TGTGCCATCAGTGTGGGGACAGGGGGAGGCTACACCTTC. It encodes CAISVGTGGGYTF.

In nucleotides, the CDR3 is TGTGCCACCAGCCCCGGGACAGGGTCTGAAAAACTGTTTTTT. Its protein product is CATSPGTGSEKLFF. The J gene is TRBJ1-4, the V gene TRBV15; 9 bases are shared with TRBD1. CDR1 LNHNV and CDR2 YYDKDF come from the germline V gene (reference sequence). The CDR3 loop spans 14 amino acids. With V trimmed by 5 bases and J by 7 bases, 5 bases remained unmatched.

The chain has TRBV4-1 and TRBJ2-7; maybe TRBD1 (5 bases). Germline CDR1 is MGHRA and CDR2 is YSYEKL. Trimming shortened V by 6 bases and J by 0 bases, and 12 bases separated the two germline ends. This CDR3 is built from 14 residues. The DNA of the CDR3 is TGCGCCAGCAGGCAGGGCCTACTCTCCTACGAGCAGTACTTC. This gives the protein CASRQGLLSYEQYF.

The chain combines TRBV11-1 with TRBJ2-5; 7 bases match TRBD1. V shed 3 bases, J shed 4 bases, and the junction held 5 bases outside the gene matches. The CDR3 is made up of 14 amino acids. The germline V gene encodes CDR1 SGHAT and CDR2 FQDESV (reference sequence). The CDR3 region is CASSFRAGGETQYF. In nucleotides, the CDR3 is TGTGCCAGCAGCTTTCGGGCAGGGGGAGAGACCCAGTACTTC.

The rearrangement links TRBV7-2 to TRBJ2-7, with 8 bases fitting TRBD1. The CDR3 contains 15 residues. The V gene's germline CDR1 is SGHTA and CDR2 FQGNSA. J gave up 5 bases and V 1 base, and 7 bases lay outside the gene matches. CDR3 in amino acids: CASSLVHRGVNEQYF. The CDR3 DNA reads TGTGCCAGCAGCTTAGTCCACAGGGGGGTGAACGAGCAGTACTTC. Filled out from reference TRBV7-2 and TRBJ2-7, the complete variable domain reads GAGVSQSPSNKVTEKGKDVELRCDPISGHTALYWYRQSLGQGLEFLIYFQGNSAPDKSGLPSDRFSAERTGGSVSTLTIQRTQQEDSAVYLCASSLVHRGVNEQYFGPGTRLTVT.

The chain couples TRBV5-1 to TRBJ2-5; a possible D gene is TRBD1 (6 bases). Looked up from germline, CDR1 is SGHRS and CDR2 is YFSETQ. The CDR3 loop spans 13 amino acids. The V end was cut by 3 bases, the J end by 5 bases, with 11 bases between. The CDR3 sequence: CASSWAGEETQYF. CDR3 DNA sequence: TGCGCCAGCAGCTGGGCAGGGGAGGAGACCCAGTACTTC.

The chain has TRBV2 and TRBJ2-1; the match to TRBD1 covers 11 bases. The germline V gene has CDR1 SNHLY and CDR2 FYNNEI. V gave up 1 base and J gave up 7 bases; unmatched junction bases: 6. This CDR3 is built from 16 residues. This CDR3 reads CASSEDGTGGGNEQFF. CDR3 DNA: TGTGCCAGCAGTGAAGACGGGACAGGGGGGGGGAATGAGCAGTTCTTC.

The chain uses TRBV10-3 and TRBJ2-5; TRBD2 matches at 12 bases. Germline lookup yields CDR1 ENHRY and CDR2 SYGVKD. V gave up 2 bases and J gave up 1 base; unmatched junction bases: 8. This CDR3 has 18 residues. CDR3 region: CAISERLAGEKAQETQYF. The CDR3 DNA sequence: TGTGCCATCAGTGAGAGACTAGCGGGGGAGAAAGCCCAAGAGACCCAGTACTTC.

This chain uses TRBV30 with TRBJ1-6; perhaps TRBD1 as D (5 bases). V lost 0 bases to trimming and J lost 6 bases, with 12 bases between them. The CDR3 is made up of 15 amino acids. Germline CDR1 and CDR2: GTSNPN and SVGIG (reference sequence). The CDR3 region is CAWSVVGALNSPLHF. CDR3 sequence (DNA): TGTGCCTGGAGTGTAGTTGGGGCCCTTAATTCACCCCTCCACTTT.

A remark on this clone: Relative to the germline gene, one junction end is altered; a read error may explain this. The V gene is TRBV7-9, the J gene TRBJ1-6, with D hard to call. The CDR3 loop spans 13 amino acids. Germline V lookup: CDR1 SEHNR, CDR2 FQNEAQ (reference sequence). The CDR3 protein is CSSSFAYNSPLHF. The CDR3 bases are TGTTCCAGCAGCTTTGCGTATAATTCACCCCTCCACTTT.

The rearrangement joins TRBV30 to TRBJ1-1; 7 bases map to TRBD1. V dropped 3 bases and J dropped 1; count of bases not matched to a gene: 5. The CDR3 totals 14 residues. CDR1 and CDR2 from the germline V gene are GTSNPN and SVGIG (reference sequence). The chain's CDR3 is CAWRAGQKNTEAFF. DNA for the CDR3: TGTGCCTGGAGGGCGGGACAGAAGAACACTGAAGCTTTCTTT.

The chain joins TRBV9 to TRBJ2-3; 12 nucleotides agree with TRBD2. This CDR3 comprises 13 residues. In germline, CDR1 is SGDLS, CDR2 YYNGEE. The CDR3 region has the DNA TGTGCTTCGTCGGGACTAGCGGGCGATACGCAGTATTTT. Protein: CASSGLAGDTQYF. Together with reference TRBV9 and TRBJ2-3, the CDR3 gives the full variable domain: DSGVTQTPKHLITATGQRVTLRCSPRSGDLSVYWYQQSLDQGLQFLIQYYNGEERAKGNILERFSAQQFPDLHSELNLSSLELGDSALYFCASSGLAGDTQYFGPGTRLTVL.

V is TRBV7-3 and J is TRBJ2-7, with 10 nucleotides matching TRBD2. In germline, CDR1 is SGHTA, CDR2 FQGTGA. After removal of 3 bases from V and 2 bases from J, the junction contained 16 bases not matched to a gene. This CDR3 is 19 amino acids long. The CDR3 nucleotides are TGTGCCAGCAGCTTGGTCGGGACTAGCGCGGGGGGACGCGCCTACGAGCAGTACTTC. This sequence encodes CASSLVGTSAGGRAYEQYF.

The chain uses TRBV25-1 and TRBJ2-5, with D tentatively TRBD2 (6 bases). Germline assignment: CDR1 MGHDK and CDR2 SYGVNS. This CDR3 comprises 11 residues. Trimming took off 6 bases at V and 9 bases at J, with 11 bases between the two ends. CDR3 protein: CASRSGEAQYF. The CDR3 DNA follows: TGTGCCAGCAGATCCGGGGAGGCCCAGTACTTC.

This chain uses TRBV18 with TRBJ2-2, with a weak D call TRBD1 (6 bases). Germline loops: CDR1 KGHSH, CDR2 LQKENI. Trimming shortened V by 5 bases and J by 4 bases, and 14 bases separated the two germline ends. The CDR3 runs to 15 residues. The CDR3 spells CASSSLTGSTGELFF. The DNA for the CDR3 is TGTGCCAGCTCATCATTAACAGGGAGCACCGGGGAGCTGTTTTTT.

This chain links TRBV25-1 with TRBJ2-5; D perhaps matches TRBD1 (6 bases). The J call may be mistaken, given a closer DNA end match to TRBJ2-7. The CDR3 totals 14 residues. From germline, CDR1 is MGHDK and CDR2 SYGVNS. CDR3 residues: CASSESTGHYEQYF. As DNA, the CDR3 is TGTGCCAGCAGTGAATCTACAGGGCACTACGAGCAGTACTTC.

This chain connects TRBV2 to TRBJ1-6, with D maybe TRBD1 (5 bases). The CDR3 extends over 15 amino acids. Trimming removed 4 bases from V and 6 bases from J, with 13 bases in between. CDR1 and CDR2 (germline): SNHLY, FYNNEI. CDR3 sequence (DNA): TGTGCCAGCAGTGTAAGGTCAGGGTCTAATTCACCCCTCCACTTT. This translates into CASSVRSGSNSPLHF. Combining the CDR3 with reference TRBV2 and TRBJ1-6 gives the whole variable domain EPEVTQTPSHQVTQMGQEVILRCVPISNHLYFYWYRQILGQKVEFLVSFYNNEISEKSEIFDDQFSVERPDGSNFTLKIRSTKLEDSAMYFCASSVRSGSNSPLHFGNGTRLTVT.